A single sample is the source of the 27 T cell receptor beta chains below, sequenced in a study of blood T cell repertoires in COVID-19 (dated by TCRdb to the early 2020s). The receptor library was made with the immunoSEQ multiplex PCR assay. TCRdb limited this immuneACCESS table to in-frame rearrangements with V and J called. A share of clones is missing; checked studies link under half to unresolved V genes, and the rest is unexplained. The sample has fewer than 120,000 clones on record, approximately 79% of them singletons. Roughly 17% of the sample belongs to the ten largest clones. Specimen: peripheral blood. The receptors stem from a woman older than 75 with active or convalescent COVID-19.

The chain links TRBV9 to TRBJ2-1, with 12 bases aligning to TRBD2. This CDR3 comprises 15 residues. With 3 bases clipped from V and 4 bases from J, the junction kept 2 bases outside the gene matches. The germline CDR1 and CDR2 sequences are SGDLS and YYNGEE. The CDR3 bases are TGTGCCAGCAGCGCGACTAGCGGGGGTTACAATGAGCAGTTCTTC. It codes for CASSATSGGYNEQFF. The whole variable domain, remainder taken from reference TRBV9 and TRBJ2-1, is DSGVTQTPKHLITATGQRVTLRCSPRSGDLSVYWYQQSLDQGLQFLIQYYNGEERAKGNILERFSAQQFPDLHSELNLSSLELGDSALYFCASSATSGGYNEQFFGPGTRLTVL.

In its sample, this clone was seen a few times. CDR3 loop: CASSENRQPTQYF. The CDR3 nucleotides are TGTGCCAGCAGCGAGAACCGACAACCTACGCAGTATTTT. The gene calls are TRBV7-2 and TRBJ2-3, with D uncertain. The CDR3 loop spans 13 amino acids. Per the germline V gene, CDR1 is SGHTA and CDR2 is FQGNSA. Trimming pared 5 bases from V and 8 bases from J, leaving 14 bases between.

This chain joins TRBV2 and TRBJ2-7, with 8 bases matching TRBD2. Germline lookup yields CDR1 SNHLY and CDR2 FYNNEI. V shed 7 bases and J 8 bases; nucleotides not matched to a gene: 16. The CDR3 runs to 15 residues. CDR3 DNA: TGTGCCAGCACCAGGCTCCCGGGACTAGGTTTTCAGCAGTACTTC. This translates into CASTRLPGLGFQQYF.

This chain uses TRBV19 with TRBJ2-1; 13 nucleotides align to TRBD2. CDR1 LNHDA and CDR2 SQIVND come from the germline V gene (reference sequence). Trimming took 3 bases from V and 9 from J; bases not matched to a gene: 2. The CDR3 is 14 residues long. The CDR3 DNA is TGTGCCAGTAGTATTACTAGCGGGAGGGGTGAGCAGTTCTTC. It codes for CASSITSGRGEQFF.

The J gene is TRBJ1-5, the V gene TRBV19; a possible D gene is TRBD1 (5 bases). V was trimmed by 5 bases and J by 2 bases, leaving 7 bases between them. CDR1 LNHDA and CDR2 SQIVND come from the germline V gene (reference sequence). This CDR3 has 13 residues. CDR3 region: CASSEGGNQPQHF. CDR3 coding DNA: TGTGCCAGTAGTGAAGGGGGCAATCAGCCCCAGCATTTT.

The chain has TRBV19 and TRBJ2-6, with TRBD1 as a possible D gene (5 bases). The CDR3 sequence is 15 residues long. The V end lost 3 bases, the J end lost 2 bases, and 8 bases lay between the germline ends. Germline V lookup: CDR1 LNHDA, CDR2 SQIVND (reference sequence). The CDR3 DNA reads TGTGCCAGTAGTATGGGGCTTACTGGGGCCAACGTCCTGACTTTC. Its translation: CASSMGLTGANVLTF.

This clone was detected only once. DNA for the CDR3: TGTGCCAGCAGCTTATATAGCGGCCACACAGATACGCAGTATTTT. This gives the protein CASSLYSGHTDTQYF. V is TRBV7-9 and J is TRBJ2-3, with D perhaps TRBD2 (6 bases). The CDR3 is 15 residues long. The ends were cut back, 2 bases at V and 2 bases at J, with 11 bases in the middle. Germline CDR1 SEHNR, CDR2 FQNEAQ (reference sequence).

The rearrangement links TRBV6-5 to TRBJ2-7; 13 bases are a match to TRBD2. CDR3 length equals 14 residues. CDR1 is MNHEY and CDR2 is SVGAGI in the germline V gene. Unmatched junction bases numbered 3, after V lost 7 bases and J lost 3 bases. In DNA, the CDR3 is TGTGCCAGCACATGGACTAGCGGGGGCTACGAGCAGTACTTC. Protein: CASTWTSGGYEQYF.

The V call is TRBV5-1, the J call TRBJ2-5; 8 bases are shared with TRBD2. Per the germline V gene, CDR1 is SGHRS and CDR2 is YFSETQ. The CDR3 is made up of 14 amino acids. V dropped 3 bases and J dropped 3; count of bases not matched to a gene: 4. The CDR3 here is CASSYTSGKETQYF. The CDR3 DNA is TGCGCCAGCAGCTATACTAGCGGCAAAGAGACCCAGTACTTC.

The chain links TRBV5-1 to TRBJ1-1; D gene uncertain. The CDR3 consists of 14 residues. Germline CDR1 reads SGHRS; CDR2 reads YFSETQ. With 1 base removed from V and 2 bases from J, the gap between germline ends came to 9 bases. CDR3 DNA: TGCGCCAGCAGCTTGAAGGGAGAAAACACTGAAGCTTTCTTT. This encodes CASSLKGENTEAFF.

This clone has just a few counts. This chain connects TRBV4-1 to TRBJ1-2, with 8 bases lining up with TRBD1. Per the germline V gene, CDR1 is MGHRA and CDR2 is YSYEKL. This CDR3 spans 13 amino acids. V lost 4 bases, J lost 4 bases, and 2 bases stayed unmatched. CDR3 loop: CASSRDRLYGYTF. CDR3 in DNA: TGCGCCAGCAGCCGGGACAGGCTCTATGGCTACACCTTC.

The CDR3 protein is CSAVGGTNEKLFF. DNA of the CDR3: TGCAGCGCCGTTGGGGGCACTAATGAAAAACTGTTTTTT. The chain carries TRBV29-1 and TRBJ1-4, with D perhaps matching TRBD1 (6 bases). The CDR3 length is 13 residues. Germline-derived CDR1 and CDR2 are SQVTM and ANQGSEA. Trimming stripped 7 bases from V and 2 bases from J, with 11 bases between.

The J gene is TRBJ1-2, the V gene TRBV10-3, with a possible D match to TRBD1 (5 bases). The CDR3 runs 13 residues. Trimming cost V 5 bases and J 2 bases, with 9 bases left between them. From germline, CDR1 is ENHRY and CDR2 SYGVKD. The CDR3 spells CAISSRQNYGYTF. The CDR3, as DNA: TGTGCCATCAGTAGCCGACAGAACTATGGCTACACCTTC.

J is TRBJ1-5 and V is TRBV15; D gene uncertain. Germline V lookup: CDR1 LNHNV, CDR2 YYDKDF (reference sequence). V was cut by 0 bases and J by 3 bases, with 15 bases left in between. The CDR3 runs to 17 residues. The DNA for the CDR3 is TGTGCCACCAGCAGAGATATAACGGGTAGGTTCAATCAGCCCCAGCATTTT. Its translation: CATSRDITGRFNQPQHF. Combining the CDR3 with reference TRBV15 and TRBJ1-5 gives the whole variable domain DAMVIQNPRYQVTQFGKPVTLSCSQTLNHNVMYWYQQKSSQAPKLLFHYYDKDFNNEADTPDNFQSRRPNTSFCFLDIRSPGLGDTAMYLCATSRDITGRFNQPQHFGDGTRLSIL.

This clone has just one count. Distinct nucleotide sequences in the sample also encode this CDR3. V is TRBV19 and J is TRBJ2-3, with TRBD1 matching 8 bases. The CDR3 totals 14 residues. CDR1 is LNHDA, CDR2 SQIVND, per germline (reference sequence). V lost 5 bases and J lost 0; bases outside the gene matches: 1. DNA of the CDR3: TGTGCCAGTAGTCGACAGGGGAGCACAGATACGCAGTATTTT. Translating gives CASSRQGSTDTQYF.

This chain links TRBV7-8 with TRBJ2-1; TRBD1 is a possible D gene (6 bases). The V end was cut by 5 bases, the J end by 9 bases, with 20 bases between. The CDR3 covers 15 residues. Germline V gene lookup returns CDR1 SGHVS and CDR2 FQNEAQ. The CDR3 DNA reads TGTGCCAGCAGCAATCGAGCGGATGGGGGCACTGAGCAGTTCTTC. Protein sequence: CASSNRADGGTEQFF.

This chain links TRBV16 with TRBJ1-1; 8 bases line up with TRBD1. Unmatched junction bases numbered 7, after V lost 0 bases and J lost 4 bases. The CDR3 is 16 residues long. CDR1 KGHSY and CDR2 FQNENV come from the germline V gene. The CDR3, as DNA: TGTGCCAGCAGCCAATCGGGCGGACAGGGTCCCACTGAAGCTTTCTTT. Encoded protein: CASSQSGGQGPTEAFF.

This clone appeared a single time. The chain joins TRBV5-1 to TRBJ2-7; 7 bases agree with TRBD2. The CDR3 has 14 residues. Germline-derived CDR1 and CDR2 are SGHRS and YFSETQ. After removal of 4 bases from V and 0 bases from J, the junction contained 4 bases not matched to a gene. The DNA of the CDR3 is TGCGCCAGCAGCCAGCGGGGCTACTCCTACGAGCAGTACTTC. Its protein product is CASSQRGYSYEQYF.

The V and J genes are TRBV28 and TRBJ1-5; D remains ambiguous. Between the trimmed V and J ends, which lost 5 bases and 0 bases, there was a span of 8 bases. This CDR3 spans 14 amino acids. Germline values: CDR1 MDHEN, CDR2 SYDVKM. CDR3 in DNA: TGTGCCAGCAGTCATACAAATAGCAATCAGCCCCAGCATTTT. It encodes CASSHTNSNQPQHF.

This clone was counted a single time. V and J are TRBV18 and TRBJ1-1; maybe TRBD1 (6 bases). The V gene's germline CDR1 is KGHSH and CDR2 LQKENI. The length of the CDR3 is 16 residues. The germline V and J ends were trimmed by 2 bases and 0 bases, with 13 bases remaining between them. The CDR3 sequence: CASSPNPGHLNTEAFF. The DNA for the CDR3 is TGTGCCAGCTCACCAAACCCGGGACATCTGAACACTGAAGCTTTCTTT.

V and J are TRBV14 and TRBJ2-2, with a weak D call TRBD1 (6 bases). The CDR3 has 16 residues. V was pared by 1 base and J by 7 bases, with 16 bases between. Germline assignment: CDR1 SGHDN and CDR2 FVKESK. CDR3 sequence (DNA): TGTGCCAGCAGCCAAGTTGGGGGCTTTGAGAACGGGGAGCTGTTTTTT. Encoded protein: CASSQVGGFENGELFF.

This chain uses TRBV5-1 with TRBJ2-5, with D possibly being TRBD1 (5 bases). CDR3 length: 14 residues. The germline gives CDR1 SGHRS, CDR2 YFSETQ. Trimming cost V 0 bases and J 3 bases, with 9 bases left between them. The DNA for the CDR3 is TGCGCCAGCAGCTTGGAAGGCAGGGAAGAGACCCAGTACTTC. This translates into CASSLEGREETQYF.

The chain recombines TRBV12-1 with TRBJ1-4; TRBD1 is taken as the D call from the table, unchecked against the DNA. TRBV12-1 is a known pseudogene. This CDR3 region has 17 residues. CDR3 nucleotides: TGTGCCAGCAGCTTTGCGATTTTCAGGGGGCAGTTTGAAAAACTGTTTTTT. It yields the protein CASSFAIFRGQFEKLFF.

The rearrangement joins TRBV7-6 to TRBJ2-7; possibly TRBD2 for D (5 bases). V lost 0 bases, J lost 5 bases, and 8 bases lay in between. This CDR3 comprises 13 residues. The germline V gene encodes CDR1 SGHVS and CDR2 FNYEAQ. The CDR3 here is CASSLALRDEQYF. The CDR3 nucleotides read TGTGCCAGCAGCTTAGCGCTGAGGGACGAGCAGTACTTC.

This chain joins TRBV5-1 and TRBJ2-5, with D perhaps matching TRBD1 (5 bases). The CDR3 has 15 amino acids. Germline loops: CDR1 SGHRS, CDR2 YFSETQ. Trimming cost V 2 bases and J 1 base, with 12 bases left between them. The CDR3 loop is CASSLGAGPQETQYF. As DNA, the CDR3 is TGCGCCAGCAGCTTAGGGGCAGGCCCCCAAGAGACCCAGTACTTC.

The chain links TRBV5-6 to TRBJ2-3; D remains ambiguous. Germline CDR1 reads SGHDT; CDR2 reads YYEEEE. The CDR3 covers 12 residues. The V and J ends lost 5 bases and 0 bases respectively, with 4 bases between them. This CDR3 reads CASRSSTDTQYF. The CDR3 DNA reads as TGTGCCAGCAGGAGCAGCACAGATACGCAGTATTTT. The full variable domain, with the rest looked up from reference TRBV5-6 and TRBJ2-3, is DAGVTQSPTHLIKTRGQQVTLRCSPKSGHDTVSWYQQALGQGPQFIFQYYEEEERQRGNFPDRFSGHQFPNYSSELNVNALLLGDSALYLCASRSSTDTQYFGPGTRLTVL.

This chain links TRBV7-9 with TRBJ2-3; D perhaps matches TRBD2 (5 bases). This CDR3 contains 17 residues. Per germline, CDR1 SEHNR and CDR2 FQNEAQ (reference sequence). The ends were cut back, 4 bases at V and 2 bases at J, with 19 bases in the middle. The CDR3 coding sequence is TGTGCCAGCAGCTCCGGACTTACCGTTATGGCCACAGATACGCAGTATTTT. Protein sequence: CASSSGLTVMATDTQYF. Together with reference TRBV7-9 and TRBJ2-3, the CDR3 gives the full variable domain: DTGVSQNPRHKITKRGQNVTFRCDPISEHNRLYWYRQTLGQGPEFLTYFQNEAQLEKSRLLSDRFSAERPKGSFSTLEIQRTEQGDSAMYLCASSSGLTVMATDTQYFGPGTRLTVL.